The rows below give T cell receptor beta chains drawn from one sample of a study of T cell changes during pregnancy in multiple sclerosis. Some clones are missing from TCRdb's copy, which holds only in-frame ones; the method was immunoSEQ multiplex PCR. The data hold over 45,000 clones, with about 90% observed a single time. Sequences were derived from CD4+ T cells from peripheral blood mononuclear cells, sampled in the second trimester of pregnancy. Receptors originate from a female donor with multiple sclerosis, enrolled in a pregnancy study. Both conserved end residues are trimmed from each CDR3. The order of the fields is CDR3 protein, J gene, V gene.

ASSYTAAYNEQF	TRBJ2-1	TRBV6-5
ASSLEGGQGAGGYT	TRBJ1-2	TRBV5-1
ASSLISSTDTQY	TRBJ2-3	TRBV5-4
ASSPFKGGSGTEAF	TRBJ1-1	TRBV18
ASSQDSLLMNTEAF	TRBJ1-1	TRBV5-6
ANPTDNEQF	TRBJ2-1	TRBV27
ASGTLAGLHRQETQY	TRBJ2-5	TRBV27
ASTGGGTGPTDTQY	TRBJ2-3	TRBV10-2
ASSLQVAGGYEQY	TRBJ2-7	TRBV5-6
ASSPDGLRAVGNTIY	TRBJ1-3	TRBV5-1
ASSQDRGTEAF	TRBJ1-1	TRBV2
ASSMFGGNQPQH	TRBJ1-5	TRBV19
AWSAGNREKLF	TRBJ1-4	TRBV30
ASSLTRSGTDTQY	TRBJ2-3	TRBV7-3
ASTRGVTDTQY	TRBJ2-3	TRBV5-1
ASSVNRGTEAF	TRBJ1-1	TRBV6-1
AWSERRAGANVLT	TRBJ2-6	TRBV30
ASSIVGTENTGELF	TRBJ2-2	TRBV19
ASSSLGQPENTEAF	TRBJ1-1	TRBV18
ASSQQGVEQF	TRBJ2-1	TRBV6-1
ASSWGGTFVSSYEQY	TRBJ2-7	TRBV5-4
ASSMARFGANVLT	TRBJ2-6	TRBV19
ASSLDPLDGATNEKLF	TRBJ1-4	TRBV5-1
ASSMLAGEQF	TRBJ2-1	TRBV5-1